This T cell receptor (beta chain) was observed in a study of Ad26.COV2.S vaccination and SARS-CoV-2 variants. Study at large: The study gave Ad26.COV2.S intramuscularly, once or twice 56 days apart.

This CDR3 is built from 12 residues. Trimming pared 2 bases from V and 1 base from J, leaving 2 bases between. CDR1 MNHEY and CDR2 SVGEGT come from the germline V gene. Treatment given: around 19 received Ad26.COV2.S at low or high dose, single or two shots; several received placebo; per-sample allocation not given. Sampling occurred on day 63 after the first vaccine or placebo injection. Here immunoSEQ multiplex PCR was the method, and the copy in TCRdb shows in-frame clones only, minus some. The table has about 380,000 clones, about four fifths seen once. This clone was observed a few times. The origin of this receptor is a person between 18 and 60 years old who received the Ad26.COV2.S COVID-19 vaccine or a placebo. This specimen was peripheral blood, taken in a trial of Ad26.COV2.S vaccine versus placebo. The chain has TRBV6-2 or TRBV6-3 and TRBJ1-1; D unclear. The CDR3 region has the DNA TGTGCCAGCAGTTACACGAACACTGAAGCTTTCTTT. Protein product: CASSYTNTEAFF.